A selection of T cell receptor beta chains follows, all from one sample in a study of cytomegalovirus exposure and HLA in healthy donors. Generated by immunoSEQ multiplex PCR, the TCRdb table keeps only in-frame clones and is missing some. The repertoire holds about 120,000 clones, with roughly 60% as singletons. The specimen sequenced was PBMCs. The receptor set was obtained from a man aged 40-49 years in good health and CMV-seropositive. Each CDR3 is given with its conserved first and last residue. Each record gives: J gene, clone size, V gene, D gene, CDR3 protein, CDR3 DNA. D genes are given only for firm matches. Size tells how often a clone was seen (once, few, many) or the class of an expanded clone, and some rows leave it out.

>TRBJ2-7|-|TRBV19|TRBD1
CASSPTGTGFSYEQYF
TGTGCCAGTAGCCCGACCGGGACAGGGTTCTCCTACGAGCAGTACTTC
>TRBJ2-5|-|TRBV9|TRBD1
CASSVQGAIDQETQYF
TGTGCCAGCAGCGTACAGGGGGCTATAGACCAAGAGACCCAGTACTTC
>TRBJ2-1|-|TRBV5-3|-
CARTEQLRGGEQFF
TGTGCCAGAACCGAGCAGCTAAGGGGCGGTGAGCAGTTCTTC
>TRBJ2-6|once|TRBV5-1|-
CASSLQGSGANVLTF
TGCGCCAGCAGCCTTCAGGGATCTGGGGCCAACGTCCTGACTTTC
>TRBJ2-3|-|TRBV29-1|TRBD2
CSVEPASGRTDTQYF
TGCAGCGTTGAACCCGCTAGCGGGAGAACAGATACGCAGTATTTT
>TRBJ2-5|-|TRBV7-2|TRBD1
CASSMGQTWAETQYF
TGTGCCAGCAGTATGGGACAGACCTGGGCCGAGACCCAGTACTTC
>TRBJ2-6|-|TRBV7-2|TRBD1
CASRRTGGAGANVLTF
TGTGCCAGCAGAAGGACAGGGGGCGCTGGGGCCAACGTCCTGACTTTC
>TRBJ2-7|few|TRBV13|-
CASSLRGNHYEQYF
TGTGCCAGCAGCTTACGTGGCAACCACTACGAGCAGTACTTC
>TRBJ2-7|-|TRBV9|TRBD2
CASSVRGRGPYEQYF
TGTGCCAGCAGCGTAAGAGGGAGGGGCCCCTACGAGCAGTACTTC
>TRBJ2-2|few|TRBV30|-
CAWTRTVNTGELFF
TGTGCCTGGACCCGGACAGTGAACACCGGGGAGCTGTTTTTT
>TRBJ1-2|-|TRBV30|-
CAWSAPGGLAF
TGTGCCTGGAGTGCCCCGGGGGGGCTCGCCTTC
>TRBJ2-1|-|TRBV5-1|TRBD1
CASRLDRVYEQFF
TGCGCCAGCAGACTGGACAGGGTGTATGAGCAGTTCTTC
>TRBJ2-7|few|TRBV27|TRBD2
CASSWTSLGEQYF
TGTGCCAGCAGTTGGACTAGCCTGGGGGAGCAGTACTTC
>TRBJ2-7|-|TRBV27|-
CASSTLAGGVLYEQYF
TGTGCCAGCAGTACCCTGGCCGGCGGGGTCCTCTACGAGCAGTACTTC
>TRBJ1-5|-|TRBV27|TRBD1
CASSYGTGNQPQHF
TGTGCCAGCAGTTATGGGACAGGGAATCAGCCCCAGCATTTT
>TRBJ1-2|-|TRBV7-9|-
CASSLGEYGYTF
TGTGCCAGCAGCTTAGGGGAGTATGGCTACACCTTC
>TRBJ1-5|-|TRBV5-6|TRBD1
CASSSLKYRQGIDQPQHF
TGTGCCAGCAGCTCACTAAAATATAGACAGGGCATTGATCAGCCCCAGCATTTT
>TRBJ2-5|-|TRBV4-1|TRBD2
CASSQASRAGEETQYF
TGCGCCAGCAGCCAAGCATCGAGAGCGGGGGAAGAGACCCAGTACTTC
>TRBJ1-3|few|TRBV19|-
CATTSRRYGNTIYF
TGTGCGACAACCAGTAGGAGGTACGGGAACACCATATATTTT
>TRBJ2-4|-|TRBV7-3|-
CASSSQGSNTKNIQYF
TGTGCCAGCAGCAGCCAGGGTAGTAATACCAAAAACATTCAGTACTTC
>TRBJ2-5|-|TRBV2|-
CASTLLTPKETQYF
TGTGCCAGCACTCTATTGACTCCAAAAGAGACCCAGTACTTC
>TRBJ2-5|-|TRBV13|-
CASSPAPGETQYF
TGTGCCAGCAGCCCAGCCCCGGGGGAGACCCAGTACTTC
>TRBJ2-3|-|TRBV6-1|TRBD1
CASSGQGALADTQYF
TGTGCCAGCAGTGGGCAGGGGGCGTTGGCAGATACGCAGTATTTT
>TRBJ2-7|-|TRBV7-8|-
CASSLNEGVEQYF
TGTGCCAGCAGCTTAAACGAGGGGGTCGAGCAGTACTTC
>TRBJ1-2|-|TRBV5-1|-
CASSFSIQANYGYTF
TGCGCCAGCAGCTTCTCTATCCAGGCCAACTATGGCTACACCTTC
>TRBJ2-5|-|TRBV15|-
CATSRVFGVGETQYF
TGTGCCACCAGCAGAGTGTTCGGGGTAGGGGAGACCCAGTACTTC
>TRBJ1-1|-|TRBV7-2|-
CASSFSVVNTEAFF
TGTGCCAGCAGCTTCTCGGTGGTGAACACTGAAGCTTTCTTT
>TRBJ2-3|few|TRBV9|-
CASSVAPNSDTQYF
TGTGCCAGCAGCGTAGCTCCCAACTCAGATACGCAGTATTTT
>TRBJ1-3|-|TRBV10-3|-
CAIRAGRDSGNTIYF
TGTGCCATCAGAGCCGGACGGGACTCTGGAAACACCATATATTTT
>TRBJ2-1|-|TRBV4-3|TRBD1
CASSQGGQGNNEQFF
TGCGCCAGCAGCCAAGGGGGACAGGGGAACAATGAGCAGTTCTTC
>TRBJ2-6|-|TRBV7-3|-
CASSLRGSGGGGSGANVLTF
TGTGCCAGCAGCTTAAGAGGTTCCGGGGGCGGGGGCTCTGGGGCCAACGTCCTGACTTTC
>TRBJ1-5|-|TRBV6-1|TRBD1
CASSSGTGGYQPQHF
TGTGCCAGCAGTTCCGGGACAGGGGGTTATCAGCCCCAGCATTTT
>TRBJ2-1|-|TRBV27|-
CASSLQGLWYNEQFF
TGTGCCAGCAGTTTACAGGGTCTCTGGTACAATGAGCAGTTCTTC